This T cell receptor beta chain was obtained from a study of blood T cells in healthy people across ages. Then a second PCR, running roughly 6 to 11 cycles, was carried out with a sample-barcoded 5' primer and a J-beta primer mix. Each CDR3 protein is one row after TCRdb ran MiXCR on the 5' RACE reads. The sample consists of 650,000 to 900,000 distinct CDR3 sequences, about 62% of them appearing once. CDR3 length: 12 amino acids. The ends lost 8 bases at V and 4 bases at J; junction bases unmatched: 3. The germline CDR1 and CDR2 sequences are SGDLS and YYNGEE. The sample taken for sequencing was blood. The sequence derives from a man aged 25-45 years in good health. The rearrangement links TRBV9 to TRBJ2-3; 8 positions match TRBD2. The CDR3 DNA reads TGTGCCAGTCAAGCGGGGGCAGATACGCAGTATTTT. Protein sequence: CASQAGADTQYF.